The 27 T cell receptor beta chains below were found in one sample sequenced in a study of blood T cell repertoires in COVID-19 (dated by TCRdb to the early 2020s). Library creation used the immunoSEQ multiplex PCR assay. Sourced from immuneACCESS, this table was stored by TCRdb with only in-frame sequences that have V and J called. A share of the clones is absent; for the studies checked, an unresolved V gene accounts for under half, and the remainder has no known explanation. Across this sample there are 200,000 to 250,000 clones, with roughly 88% seen only once. Jointly, the top ten make up about 4% of the sample. Sequencing was done on a sample of PBMCs or T cells enriched from blood (not recorded which). These receptors were obtained from a woman in her thirties or forties with acute COVID-19.

This chain links TRBV5-6 with TRBJ2-3, with D perhaps matching TRBD2 (5 bases). The CDR3 is 16 amino acids. The V gene lost 0 bases and the J gene lost 1 base, with 12 bases spanning the gap. Germline CDR1 reads SGHDT; CDR2 reads YYEEEE. The DNA of the CDR3 is TGTGCCAGCAGCTTGGGTGACTACCGGGGCACAGATACGCAGTATTTT. Translation gives CASSLGDYRGTDTQYF.

The gene calls are TRBV29-1 and TRBJ1-1; 12 nucleotides line up with TRBD1. Trimming removed 2 bases from V and 2 bases from J; junction bases left unmatched: 9. The CDR3 runs to 17 residues. Germline CDR1 reads SQVTM; CDR2 reads ANQGSEA. This CDR3 reads CSVESGGTGGPNTEAFF. CDR3 coding DNA: TGCAGCGTTGAATCAGGGGGGACAGGGGGCCCCAACACTGAAGCTTTCTTT. The full variable domain, its missing parts supplied by reference TRBV29-1 and TRBJ1-1, is SAVISQKPSRDICQRGTSLTIQCQVDSQVTMMFWYRQQPGQSLTLIATANQGSEATYESGFVIDKFPISRPNLTFSTLTVSNMSPEDSSIYLCSVESGGTGGPNTEAFFGQGTRLTVV.

The chain carries TRBV29-1 and TRBJ1-3; no definite D call. Germline CDR1 and CDR2: SQVTM and ANQGSEA. This CDR3 comprises 14 residues. V dropped 5 bases and J dropped 0 bases, with 11 bases sitting between them. The CDR3 loop reads CSVRRRLSGNTIYF. The CDR3 DNA sequence: TGCAGCGTTCGGAGGAGACTCTCTGGAAACACCATATATTTT.

This chain uses TRBV6-1 with TRBJ1-1, with D uncertain. CDR3 length: 15 residues. Trimming shortened V by 2 bases and J by 0 bases, and 10 bases separated the two germline ends. CDR1 and CDR2 from the germline V gene are MNHNS and SASEGT. CDR3 bases: TGTGCCAGCAGTGAAAGCCATTTTATGAACACTGAAGCTTTCTTT. Its protein product is CASSESHFMNTEAFF.

This chain connects TRBV5-1 to TRBJ1-2; the D gene is possibly TRBD1 (5 bases). Per germline, CDR1 SGHRS and CDR2 YFSETQ. The CDR3 consists of 14 residues. Trimming shortened V by 4 bases and J by 5 bases, and 15 bases separated the two germline ends. The DNA for the CDR3 is TGCGCCAGCAGCCCCGACAGTATAACTTATGGCTACACCTTC. The encoded protein is CASSPDSITYGYTF.

V gene TRBV27 combines with J gene TRBJ2-1; 10 bases are a match to TRBD2. The V gene end was trimmed by 1 base and the J gene end by 2 bases; junction bases not matched to a gene: 2. This CDR3 comprises 16 residues. Germline V gene sequence: CDR1 MNHEY, CDR2 SMNVEV (reference sequence). The CDR3 protein is CASSLFTSGTYNEQFF. CDR3 sequence (DNA): TGTGCCAGCAGTTTATTCACTAGCGGGACCTACAATGAGCAGTTCTTC.

The CDR3 sequence is CASSLQTQYANEKLFF. The CDR3 DNA reads TGTGCCAGCAGCTTACAGACACAGTATGCTAATGAAAAACTGTTTTTT. The V and J genes are TRBV11-2 and TRBJ1-4; no firm D call. V gave up 2 bases and J gave up 3 bases, with 13 bases separating them. The CDR3 runs 16 residues. CDR1 and CDR2 (germline): SGHAT, FQNNGV.

A remark on this clone: The sample contains more than one DNA sequence encoding this CDR3. V and J are TRBV9 and TRBJ2-2; no firm D call. Trimming left V 0 bases short and J 4 bases short, with 4 bases between. From germline, CDR1 is SGDLS and CDR2 YYNGEE. The length of the CDR3 is 13 residues. The CDR3 sequence is CASSVGVTGELFF. The DNA for the CDR3 is TGTGCCAGCAGCGTAGGAGTCACCGGGGAGCTGTTTTTT.

The gene calls are TRBV6-5 and TRBJ2-7; 10 bases are shared with TRBD1. CDR1 MNHEY and CDR2 SVGAGI come from the germline V gene. The junction had 7 bases not matched to a gene; V was cut back by 6 bases and J by 2 bases. The CDR3 loop spans 15 amino acids. The CDR3, as DNA: TGTGCCAGCAGACCGGGACAGGGGATCGCCTACGAGCAGTACGTC. It specifies CASRPGQGIAYEQYV.

The J gene is TRBJ1-2, the V gene TRBV19; D unresolved. This CDR3 comprises 13 residues. V was cut by 7 bases and J by 7 bases, with 16 bases left in between. CDR1 and CDR2 (germline): LNHDA, SQIVND (reference sequence). The CDR3 DNA sequence: TGTGCCAGTACCTCTCCCGGCGGGGTTGGCTACACCTTC. It translates to CASTSPGGVGYTF.

The chain employs TRBV9 and TRBJ2-2; TRBD2 is a possible D gene (7 bases). Trimming removed 6 bases at V and 10 bases at J, with 22 bases between. Germline V gene data show CDR1 as SGDLS and CDR2 as YYNGEE. This CDR3 has 15 residues. The CDR3 coding sequence is TGTGCCAGCAACACACCTCAGAGGGGGGGGGAGGAGCTGTTTTTT. Its translation: CASNTPQRGGEELFF.

The gene calls are TRBV12-5 and TRBJ1-2; 9 positions agree with TRBD1. The germline gives CDR1 LGHNT, CDR2 FRNRAP. The CDR3 sequence is 16 residues long. Losses at the gene ends were 3 bases for V and 8 bases for J; bases not matched to a gene: 13. In nucleotides, the CDR3 is TGTGCTAGTGGTTTAACTCTTCTGGACAGGGGTTACGGCTACACCTTC. It codes for CASGLTLLDRGYGYTF.

The genes are TRBV27 and TRBJ1-1; D gene ambiguous. Per germline, CDR1 MNHEY and CDR2 SMNVEV (reference sequence). This CDR3 is built from 13 residues. Trimming cost V 0 bases and J 3 bases, with 5 bases left between them. CDR3 protein: CASSLSRYTEAFF. The CDR3 nucleotides read TGTGCCAGCAGTTTATCGCGTTACACTGAAGCTTTCTTT.

This chain connects TRBV27 to TRBJ1-1, with TRBD1 matching over 7 bases. Germline loops: CDR1 MNHEY, CDR2 SMNVEV (reference sequence). Trimming took 4 bases from V and 6 from J; bases not matched to a gene: 8. This CDR3 contains 14 residues. The CDR3 loop is CASSSRQGFPEAFF. The CDR3, as DNA: TGTGCCAGCAGTTCACGACAGGGATTCCCTGAAGCTTTCTTT.

The chain has TRBV7-6 and TRBJ2-1, with D possibly matching TRBD2 (7 bases). The germline V gene has CDR1 SGHVS and CDR2 FNYEAQ. The V end was cut by 5 bases, the J end by 4 bases, with 15 bases between. CDR3 length: 15 residues. CDR3 DNA sequence: TGTGCCAGCAGCCCCCAGGCGGGGGCTTACAATGAGCAGTTCTTC. This sequence encodes CASSPQAGAYNEQFF.

The chain employs TRBV4-2 and TRBJ2-7; TRBD2 agrees at 7 bases. This CDR3 has 15 residues. V was clipped by 4 bases and J by 2 bases; unmatched bases: 8. CDR1 and CDR2 (germline): LGHNA, YNFKEQ. This CDR3 reads CASSPRASGTYEQYF. CDR3 nucleotide sequence: TGTGCCAGCAGCCCTCGGGCTAGCGGAACCTACGAGCAGTACTTC.

V gene TRBV4-1 combines with J gene TRBJ1-3, with unresolved D. Germline values: CDR1 MGHRA, CDR2 YSYEKL. This CDR3 has 18 amino acids. V lost 5 bases to trimming and J lost 4 bases, with 24 bases between them. The CDR3 sequence: CASSTEARRRPRGNTIYF. The CDR3 DNA reads TGCGCCAGCAGCACTGAGGCAAGGCGTCGACCTCGGGGAAACACCATATATTTT.

The genes are TRBV7-2 and TRBJ2-3; 8 bases align to TRBD2. The CDR3 is 18 amino acids. V was clipped by 5 bases and J by 1 base; unmatched bases: 14. Germline assignment: CDR1 SGHTA and CDR2 FQGNSA. CDR3 bases: TGTGCCAGCAGCCCCTCGGGCGGGGGGACGGGAGGCACAGATACGCAGTATTTT. It encodes CASSPSGGGTGGTDTQYF.

V usage is TRBV5-7 and J usage is TRBJ2-7; TRBD2 matches 7 bases. TRBV5-7 is an ORF for which the function is uncertain. J lost 2 bases, V lost 6 bases, and 8 bases had no gene match. There are 14 residues in the CDR3. The CDR3 nucleotides are TGTGCCAGCACCCACCACGGGAGGACCTACGAGCAGTACTTC. Its translation: CASTHHGRTYEQYF.

The CDR3 sequence is CASMYNPPNNEQYF. The CDR3 bases are TGTGCCAGCATGTACAACCCGCCGAATAACGAGCAGTACTTC. The V call is TRBV6-5, the J call TRBJ2-7, with D unclear. Trimming left V 7 bases short and J 5 bases short, with 18 bases between. CDR3 length equals 14 residues. Germline loops: CDR1 MNHEY, CDR2 SVGAGI.

The chain carries TRBV27 and TRBJ1-2, with TRBD1 as a possible D gene (5 bases). Germline CDR1 is MNHEY and CDR2 is SMNVEV (reference sequence). The V end was cut by 5 bases, the J end by 3 bases, with 13 bases between. The CDR3 loop spans 14 amino acids. The CDR3 coding sequence is TGTGCCAGCAGTCCCGCTACAGGAGACTATGGCTACACCTTC. This codes for CASSPATGDYGYTF.

This chain joins TRBV7-9 and TRBJ2-3; 10 bases match TRBD1. Germline loops: CDR1 SEHNR, CDR2 FQNEAQ (reference sequence). The CDR3 is 17 residues long. V lost 3 bases to trimming and J lost 6 bases; unmatched junction nucleotides: 12. The CDR3 region has the DNA TGTGCCAGCAGCTTTCCTACCGGGACAGGGGATAGGGATACGCAGTATTTT. It translates to CASSFPTGTGDRDTQYF.

This chain connects TRBV19 to TRBJ1-2; 7 bases align to TRBD1. V shed 3 bases, J shed 5 bases, and the junction held 6 bases outside the gene matches. The length of the CDR3 is 14 residues. Germline loops: CDR1 LNHDA, CDR2 SQIVND (reference sequence). CDR3 protein: CASSIIKGAYGYTF. In DNA, the CDR3 is TGTGCCAGTAGTATCATCAAGGGGGCGTATGGCTACACCTTC.

A few counts support this clone. The V gene is TRBV3-1 (or the pseudogene TRBV3-2), the J gene TRBJ1-6; D is possibly TRBD1 (6 bases). The V gene lost 6 bases and the J gene lost 7 bases, with 19 bases spanning the gap. Germline V gene data show CDR1 as LGHDT and CDR2 as YNNKEL (reference sequence). The CDR3 has 16 residues. The CDR3 here is CASSRVQGQGNSPLHF. Here the CDR3 DNA reads TGTGCCAGCAGTCGGGTACAGGGCCAGGGGAATTCACCCCTCCACTTT.

This clone was observed a handful of times. The chain joins TRBV5-4 to TRBJ1-1, with D maybe TRBD1 (6 bases). Germline-derived CDR1 and CDR2 are SGHNT and YYREEE (reference sequence). The CDR3 loop spans 16 amino acids. V dropped 2 bases and J dropped 1 base, with 15 bases sitting between them. The DNA for the CDR3 is TGTGCCAGCAGCTTAGGCCGGGGGGCTCGGAACACTGAAGCTTTCTTT. Its protein product is CASSLGRGARNTEAFF.

The chain has TRBV3-1 (or the pseudogene TRBV3-2) and TRBJ1-6; possibly TRBD1 for D (6 bases). CDR3 length equals 14 residues. CDR1 is LGHDT, CDR2 YNNKEL, per germline (reference sequence). V lost 5 bases and J 11 bases, leaving 16 bases between the germline ends. CDR3 bases: TGTGCCAGCAGCTGGGGTGGGGGCTCCGCACCCCTCCACTTT. As protein: CASSWGGGSAPLHF.

This chain connects TRBV19 to TRBJ1-1; D is unclear. V dropped 5 bases and J dropped 5 bases, with 18 bases sitting between them. This CDR3 region has 15 residues. CDR1 LNHDA and CDR2 SQIVND come from the germline V gene (reference sequence). The CDR3 DNA follows: TGTGCCAGTAGTCCCGCTGCTCCCCCTACGACTGAAGCTTTCTTT. Protein sequence: CASSPAAPPTTEAFF.